This T cell receptor (beta chain) was recorded in a study of blood T cells in healthy people across ages. Regarding the study as a whole: Leaving the PBMCs unsorted stopped any conclusive comparison of naive versus antigen-experienced cells. Per-million-T-cell TCR beta diversity fell roughly linearly with age.

Between the trimmed V and J ends, which lost 5 bases and 8 bases, there was a span of 15 bases. The CDR3 is 13 residues long. The germline gives CDR1 MDHEN, CDR2 SYDVKM. For this clonotype: Its target is unknown.

Samples each had at least 5.5 micrograms of total RNA extracted. Together with a sample-barcoded 5' primer, a J-beta primer mix was included in a second PCR lasting about 7 to 11 cycles. One entry per CDR3 protein, called by TCRdb with MiXCR from the 5' RACE reads. Among about 1.5 million distinct CDR3 sequences listed, 35% to 45% were seen once. The sequencing sample was made of blood. The source of this sequence is a young woman in good health. V is TRBV28 and J is TRBJ1-2; the D is unclear. The CDR3 sequence: CASSLKAMRGYTF. CDR3 in DNA: TGTGCCAGCAGTCTGAAGGCTATGAGAGGCTACACCTTC.